Shown below are 3 T cell receptor beta chains from a single sample sequenced in a study of blood T cell repertoires in COVID-19. Generated by immunoSEQ multiplex PCR, the TCRdb table keeps only in-frame clones and is missing some. The sample yields 490,000 or so clones, roughly 88% seen once. The sample was PBMCs or T cells enriched from blood (not recorded which). The receptor source for this set is a woman in her thirties or forties who had recovered from COVID-19.

CDR3 residues: CSVWDREYEQYF. The CDR3 bases are TGCAGCGTATGGGACAGGGAGTACGAGCAGTACTTC. The rearrangement joins TRBV29-1 to TRBJ2-7, with TRBD1 identical over 9 bases. In germline, CDR1 is SQVTM, CDR2 ANQGSEA. CDR3 size: 12 residues. Unmatched junction bases numbered 4, after V lost 6 bases and J lost 4 bases.

This clone was seen once. The chain employs TRBV28 and TRBJ1-1; 8 nucleotides line up with TRBD1. Trimming at V came to 5 bases and at J to 8 bases, leaving 10 bases not matched to a gene. CDR3 length: 14 amino acids. The V gene's germline CDR1 is MDHEN and CDR2 SYDVKM. The CDR3 sequence is CASSRPQGAQEAFF. The CDR3 nucleotides read TGTGCCAGCAGTCGTCCTCAGGGGGCGCAGGAAGCTTTCTTT.

This rearrangement joins TRBV13 to TRBJ2-7; the D gene is possibly TRBD2 (6 bases). CDR1 and CDR2 from the germline V gene are PRHDT and FYEKMQ (reference sequence). The CDR3 extends over 17 amino acids. V was clipped by 0 bases and J by 0 bases, with 15 bases between them. The CDR3 DNA is TGTGCCAGCAGCTTAGGCCTAACGGGGGTATCCTCCTACGAGCAGTACTTC. Residues: CASSLGLTGVSSYEQYF.